Below, 27 T cell receptor beta chains from the same sample are listed, as sequenced in a study of blood T cell repertoires in COVID-19. Clones were read by immunoSEQ multiplex PCR, and TCRdb kept only the in-frame ones, dropping some. Found here are a few hundred thousand clones, about 85% of them singletons; the top ten hold less than 6%. Sequencing was carried out using PBMCs or T cells enriched from blood (not recorded which). The receptors derive from a woman aged 30 to 39 who had recovered from COVID-19.

The chain links TRBV13 to TRBJ2-7; D uncertain. The CDR3 covers 16 residues. Trimming pared 0 bases from V and 2 bases from J, leaving 14 bases between. Germline assignment: CDR1 PRHDT and CDR2 FYEKMQ (reference sequence). The CDR3 loop reads CASSLGAAVQTYEQYF. For the CDR3, the DNA is TGTGCCAGCAGCTTAGGGGCCGCAGTCCAGACCTACGAGCAGTACTTC.

This chain connects TRBV19 to TRBJ2-3; TRBD2 matches 8 bases. This CDR3 is built from 17 residues. Germline V gene sequence: CDR1 LNHDA, CDR2 SQIVND (reference sequence). The J segment lost 1 base and the V segment lost 2 bases, leaving 8 bases of the junction unmatched. CDR3 in amino acids: CASSIIPISGGTDTQYF. DNA for the CDR3: TGTGCCAGTAGTATAATCCCCATTAGCGGGGGCACAGATACGCAGTATTTT.

The chain combines TRBV7-2 with TRBJ2-1; 10 bases fit TRBD2. V shed 4 bases and J 7 bases; nucleotides not matched to a gene: 7. CDR1 is SGHTA and CDR2 is FQGNSA in the germline V gene. CDR3 length equals 15 residues. CDR3 sequence (DNA): TGTGCCAGCAGCTCACCTAGCGGGGGCTATAATGAGCAGTTCTTC. Translating gives CASSSPSGGYNEQFF. Variable domain in full (rest from reference TRBV7-2 and TRBJ2-1): GAGVSQSPSNKVTEKGKDVELRCDPISGHTALYWYRQSLGQGLEFLIYFQGNSAPDKSGLPSDRFSAERTGGSVSTLTIQRTQQEDSAVYLCASSSPSGGYNEQFFGPGTRLTVL.

V usage is TRBV28 and J usage is TRBJ1-2; D possibly corresponds to TRBD1 (6 bases). Germline-derived CDR1 and CDR2 are MDHEN and SYDVKM. The CDR3 has 16 residues. V gave up 6 bases and J gave up 0 bases, with 17 bases separating them. The CDR3: CASRGTGSFPNYGYTF. Here the CDR3 DNA reads TGTGCCAGCAGGGGAACAGGGTCCTTTCCTAACTATGGCTACACCTTC.

This chain uses TRBV3-1 (or the pseudogene TRBV3-2) with TRBJ2-3, with D possibly matching TRBD2 (6 bases). Germline V gene sequence: CDR1 LGHDT, CDR2 YNNKEL (reference sequence). Trimming took off 0 bases at V and 10 bases at J, with 8 bases between the two ends. The CDR3 length is 12 residues. The CDR3, as DNA: TGTGCCAGCAGCCAAGAACTAGCTGCGCAGTATTTT. Protein sequence: CASSQELAAQYF.

On this clone: At the DNA level, this CDR3 is encoded by other sequences in the same sample as well. The rearrangement joins TRBV9 to TRBJ1-1; a possible D gene is TRBD1 (6 bases). Trimming removed 0 bases at V and 3 bases at J, with 9 bases between. This CDR3 comprises 14 residues. Germline V CDR1 and CDR2: SGDLS, YYNGEE. CDR3 in DNA: TGTGCCAGCAGCGTAGGAGGGGGTGACACTGAAGCTTTCTTT. Translated, it gives CASSVGGGDTEAFF.

CDR3 in amino acids: CAWSPTGATNEKLFF. The CDR3 bases are TGTGCCTGGAGTCCAACGGGGGCAACTAATGAAAAACTGTTTTTT. This chain uses TRBV30 with TRBJ1-4; possible D gene TRBD1, 5 bases. Trimming shortened V by 2 bases and J by 0 bases, and 10 bases separated the two germline ends. The CDR3 contains 15 residues. Germline V gene sequence: CDR1 GTSNPN, CDR2 SVGIG (reference sequence).

This clone was recorded once. This sample also contains other DNA sequences that code for the same CDR3. The chain is built from TRBV12-3 or TRBV12-4 and TRBJ1-2; weak D call: TRBD1 (5 bases). CDR3 length equals 13 residues. V was pared by 6 bases and J by 3 bases, with 11 bases between. CDR3 DNA: TGTGCCAGCAGCCCAGACAGTTACTATGGCTACACCTTC. Encoded protein: CASSPDSYYGYTF.

V is TRBV2 and J is TRBJ1-6; the D gene is possibly TRBD1 (5 bases). The V and J ends lost 1 base and 4 bases respectively, with 8 bases between them. The CDR3 totals 15 residues. Germline-derived CDR1 and CDR2 are SNHLY and FYNNEI. The CDR3 spells CASSEGAGYNSPLHF. The CDR3 DNA sequence: TGTGCCAGCAGTGAAGGTGCAGGGTATAATTCACCCCTCCACTTT.

The rearrangement links TRBV9 to TRBJ2-5, with no clear D. The CDR3 runs to 11 residues. CDR1 is SGDLS and CDR2 is YYNGEE in the germline V gene. V was cut by 3 bases and J by 5 bases, with 5 bases left in between. CDR3 DNA sequence: TGTGCCAGCAGCGCCGGTGAGACCCAGTACTTC. Its protein is CASSAGETQYF.

The V gene is TRBV19, the J gene TRBJ1-4; D unclear. V lost 3 bases to trimming and J lost 0 bases, with 14 bases between them. CDR3 length equals 17 residues. Germline V lookup: CDR1 LNHDA, CDR2 SQIVND (reference sequence). DNA of the CDR3: TGTGCCAGTAGTATGGAGGGTCCGGGTGCAACTAATGAAAAACTGTTTTTT. Translation: CASSMEGPGATNEKLFF. Full variable domain (rest looked up from reference TRBV19 and TRBJ1-4): DGGITQSPKYLFRKEGQNVTLSCEQNLNHDAMYWYRQDPGQGLRLIYYSQIVNDFQKGDIAEGYSVSREKKESFPLTVTSAQKNPTAFYLCASSMEGPGATNEKLFFGSGTQLSVL.

This clone was found a few times. The chain is built from TRBV9 and TRBJ1-2; 9 nucleotides align to TRBD1. The CDR3 spans 13 residues. V lost 4 bases, J lost 8 bases, and 6 bases stayed unmatched. From germline, CDR1 is SGDLS and CDR2 YYNGEE. In DNA form, the CDR3 reads TGTGCCAGCAGCTCGCACAGGGGGCTCGGCTACACCTTC. This codes for CASSSHRGLGYTF.

The chain links TRBV6-5 to TRBJ1-1, with a tentative D call TRBD1 (5 bases). The V end was cut by 6 bases, the J end by 4 bases, with 12 bases between. This CDR3 comprises 13 residues. Germline-derived CDR1 and CDR2 are MNHEY and SVGAGI. CDR3 nucleotides: TGTGCCAGCAGCGGGGGGGTGAGCACTGAAGCTTTCTTT. Translation gives CASSGGVSTEAFF.

This CDR3 is CASSSAGGGYEKLFF. The CDR3 DNA follows: TGTGCCAGCAGTTCCGCCGGGGGTGGGTATGAAAAACTGTTTTTT. The chain couples TRBV28 to TRBJ1-4; D is possibly TRBD1 (5 bases). Trimming left V 4 bases short and J 6 bases short, with 15 bases between. Germline assignment: CDR1 MDHEN and CDR2 SYDVKM. The CDR3 extends over 15 amino acids.

The chain employs TRBV30 and TRBJ1-2, with D maybe TRBD1 (6 bases). The CDR3 length is 13 residues. The V gene lost 1 base and the J gene lost 7 bases, with 13 bases spanning the gap. Germline CDR1 GTSNPN, CDR2 SVGIG (reference sequence). CDR3 in DNA: TGTGCCTGGAGTGGACCTTTAGGGGGTGGCTACACCTTC. It encodes CAWSGPLGGGYTF.

The chain employs TRBV9 and TRBJ2-5; no definite D call. The CDR3 is 14 residues long. Germline V gene data show CDR1 as SGDLS and CDR2 as YYNGEE. Trimming took off 3 bases at V and 3 bases at J, with 12 bases between the two ends. For the CDR3, the DNA is TGTGCCAGCAGCGATGTTGGGCTCGAAGAGACCCAGTACTTC. Its protein is CASSDVGLEETQYF.

The chain employs TRBV19 and TRBJ1-2; TRBD1 might be the D (6 bases). The CDR3 is made up of 15 amino acids. V lost 5 bases to trimming and J lost 4 bases, with 17 bases between them. CDR1 and CDR2 from the germline V gene are LNHDA and SQIVND (reference sequence). CDR3 DNA: TGTGCCAGTAGTCCACGGACAGCGAGTACCTATGGCTACACCTTC. Its protein product is CASSPRTASTYGYTF.

This clone occurred once. The CDR3 DNA reads as TGTGCCAGCAGCATAGACAGGGGGAAAAATGGCGAGCAGTACTTC. Translated, it gives CASSIDRGKNGEQYF. The chain carries TRBV7-8 and TRBJ2-7; the match to TRBD1 covers 9 bases. J gave up 6 bases and V 5 bases, and 11 bases lay outside the gene matches. Per the germline V gene, CDR1 is SGHVS and CDR2 is FQNEAQ. The CDR3 contains 15 residues.

This sequence joins TRBV7-2 and TRBJ2-5, with 11 bases matching TRBD2. Germline lookup yields CDR1 SGHTA and CDR2 FQGNSA. V was clipped by 2 bases and J by 3 bases; unmatched bases: 11. The CDR3 extends over 18 amino acids. CDR3 sequence (DNA): TGTGCCAGCAGCTTACCCCGAGTGTGGGGACTAGCGGAAGAGACCCAGTACTTC. This translates into CASSLPRVWGLAEETQYF.

The V and J genes are TRBV4-2 and TRBJ1-5, with D possibly TRBD1 on 6 matching bases. Trimming stripped 0 bases from V and 6 bases from J, with 12 bases between. CDR1 is LGHNA, CDR2 YNFKEQ, per germline. This CDR3 is 15 amino acids long. DNA for the CDR3: TGTGCCAGCAGCCAAGACTTTACAGGGAGTCAGCCCCAGCATTTT. Protein product: CASSQDFTGSQPQHF.

The chain has TRBV6-2 or TRBV6-3 and TRBJ2-1, with a weak D call TRBD2 (5 bases). Germline assignment: CDR1 MNHEY and CDR2 SVGEGT. The germline V and J ends were trimmed by 2 bases and 6 bases, with 14 bases remaining between them. The CDR3 spans 15 residues. The CDR3 loop is CASSYPGLAFNEQFF. The CDR3 bases are TGTGCCAGCAGTTACCCCGGACTGGCCTTCAATGAGCAGTTCTTC.

The chain combines TRBV18 with TRBJ1-5; possibly TRBD1 for D (6 bases). Germline lookup yields CDR1 KGHSH and CDR2 LQKENI. CDR3 size: 14 residues. Trimming stripped 3 bases from V and 0 bases from J, with 6 bases between. The CDR3 protein is CASSPDSSNQPQHF. Here the CDR3 DNA reads TGTGCCAGCTCACCGGACAGTAGCAATCAGCCCCAGCATTTT.

V gene TRBV5-5 combines with J gene TRBJ1-5, with no clear D. This CDR3 contains 15 residues. The V gene lost 4 bases and the J gene lost 0 bases, with 11 bases spanning the gap. Germline V gene lookup returns CDR1 SGHKS and CDR2 YYEKEE (reference sequence). The CDR3 loop is CASSMDGYSNQPQHF. In DNA form, the CDR3 reads TGTGCCAGCAGCATGGACGGTTATAGCAATCAGCCCCAGCATTTT.

The V call is TRBV28, the J call TRBJ2-5, with 7 bases aligning to TRBD1. The germline gives CDR1 MDHEN, CDR2 SYDVKM. The CDR3 has 13 residues. After removal of 8 bases from V and 4 bases from J, the junction contained 7 bases not matched to a gene. The CDR3 protein is CASVQGSGETQYF. The CDR3 region has the DNA TGTGCCAGCGTACAGGGGTCAGGAGAGACCCAGTACTTC.

The rearrangement uses TRBV30 and TRBJ1-4; 8 bases align to TRBD1. V shed 5 bases, J shed 4 bases, and the junction held 3 bases outside the gene matches. The length of the CDR3 is 13 residues. Germline V gene sequence: CDR1 GTSNPN, CDR2 SVGIG (reference sequence). The CDR3 coding sequence is TGTGCCTGGGGACAGGGTGGTAATGAAAAACTGTTTTTT. Its translation: CAWGQGGNEKLFF.

The V gene is TRBV18, the J gene TRBJ1-1; 7 bases align to TRBD1. Trimming at V came to 2 bases and at J to 0 bases, leaving 6 bases not matched to a gene. This CDR3 has 16 amino acids. In germline, CDR1 is KGHSH, CDR2 LQKENI. DNA for the CDR3: TGTGCCAGCTCACCAACAGGGGAAGGGGTGAACACTGAAGCTTTCTTT. Translation: CASSPTGEGVNTEAFF.

This chain links TRBV5-6 with TRBJ1-1, with TRBD1 as a possible D gene (5 bases). Germline V gene lookup returns CDR1 SGHDT and CDR2 YYEEEE. V was cut by 4 bases and J by 4 bases, with 23 bases left in between. The CDR3 has 17 amino acids. As DNA, the CDR3 is TGTGCCAGCAGCCAGCGAAGGTTGGCAGGGCTCCCCACTGAAGCTTTCTTT. This codes for CASSQRRLAGLPTEAFF.